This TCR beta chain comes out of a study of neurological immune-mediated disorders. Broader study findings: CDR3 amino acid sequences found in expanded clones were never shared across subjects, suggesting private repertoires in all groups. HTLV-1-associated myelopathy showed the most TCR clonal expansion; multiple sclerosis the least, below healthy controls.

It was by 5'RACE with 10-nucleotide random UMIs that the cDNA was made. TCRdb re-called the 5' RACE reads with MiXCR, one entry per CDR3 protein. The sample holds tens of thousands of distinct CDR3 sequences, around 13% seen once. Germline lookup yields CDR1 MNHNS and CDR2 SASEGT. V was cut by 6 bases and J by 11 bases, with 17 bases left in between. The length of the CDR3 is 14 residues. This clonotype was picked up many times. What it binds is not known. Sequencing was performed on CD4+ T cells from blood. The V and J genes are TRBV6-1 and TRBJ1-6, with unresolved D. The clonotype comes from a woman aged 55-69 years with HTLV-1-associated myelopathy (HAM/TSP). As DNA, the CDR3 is TGTGCCAGCAGCGAAAATACGCCGGGGACACCCCTCCACTTT. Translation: CASSENTPGTPLHF.